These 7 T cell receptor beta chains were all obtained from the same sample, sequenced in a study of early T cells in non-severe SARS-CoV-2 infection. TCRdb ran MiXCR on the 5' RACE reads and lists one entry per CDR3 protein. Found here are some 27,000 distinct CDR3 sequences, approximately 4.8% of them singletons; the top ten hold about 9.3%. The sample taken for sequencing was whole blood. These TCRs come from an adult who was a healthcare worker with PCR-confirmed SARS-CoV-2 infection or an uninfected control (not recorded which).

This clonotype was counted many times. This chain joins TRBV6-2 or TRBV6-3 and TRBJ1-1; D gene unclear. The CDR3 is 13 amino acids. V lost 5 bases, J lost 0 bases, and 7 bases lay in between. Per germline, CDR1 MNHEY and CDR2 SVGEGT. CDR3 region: CASSEVVNTEAFF. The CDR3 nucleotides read TGTGCCAGCAGTGAGGTTGTGAACACTGAAGCTTTCTTT.

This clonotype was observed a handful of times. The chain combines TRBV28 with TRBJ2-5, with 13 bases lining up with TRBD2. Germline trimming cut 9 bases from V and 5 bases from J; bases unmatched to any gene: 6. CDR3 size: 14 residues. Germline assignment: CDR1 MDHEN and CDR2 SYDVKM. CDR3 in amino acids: CASAGTSGIETQYF. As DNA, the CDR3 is TGTGCCAGTGCCGGGACTAGCGGGATCGAGACCCAGTACTTC.

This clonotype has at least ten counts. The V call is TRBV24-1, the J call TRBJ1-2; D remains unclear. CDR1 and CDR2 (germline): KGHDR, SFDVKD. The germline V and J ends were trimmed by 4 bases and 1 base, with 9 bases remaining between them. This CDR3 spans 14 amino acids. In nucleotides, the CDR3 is TGTGCCACCAGTGACGTTGGAAATAACTATGGCTACACCTTC. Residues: CATSDVGNNYGYTF.

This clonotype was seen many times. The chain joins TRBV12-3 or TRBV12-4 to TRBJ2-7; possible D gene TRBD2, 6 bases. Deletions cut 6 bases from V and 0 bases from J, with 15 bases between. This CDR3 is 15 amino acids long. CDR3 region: CASSFSGFSSYEQYF. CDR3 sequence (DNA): TGTGCCAGCAGCTTCAGCGGGTTTTCCTCCTACGAGCAGTACTTC.

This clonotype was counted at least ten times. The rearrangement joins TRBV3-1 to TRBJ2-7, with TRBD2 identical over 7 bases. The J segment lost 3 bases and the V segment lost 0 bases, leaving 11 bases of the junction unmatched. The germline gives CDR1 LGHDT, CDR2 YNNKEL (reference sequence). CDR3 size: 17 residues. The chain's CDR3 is CASSQEMGPSGIYEQYF. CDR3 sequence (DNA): TGTGCCAGCAGCCAAGAGATGGGGCCTAGCGGAATCTACGAGCAGTACTTC.

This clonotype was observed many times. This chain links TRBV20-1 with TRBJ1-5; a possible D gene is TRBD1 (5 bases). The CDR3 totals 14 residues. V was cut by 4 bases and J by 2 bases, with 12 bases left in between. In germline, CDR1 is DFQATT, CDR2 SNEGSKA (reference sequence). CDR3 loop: CSATHRKRNQPQHF. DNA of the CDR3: TGCAGTGCTACTCACAGGAAACGCAATCAGCCCCAGCATTTT.

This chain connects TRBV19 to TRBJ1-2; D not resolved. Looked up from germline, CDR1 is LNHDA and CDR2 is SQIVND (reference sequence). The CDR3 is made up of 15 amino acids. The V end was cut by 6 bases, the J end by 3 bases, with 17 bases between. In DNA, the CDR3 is TGTGCCAGTAGCGCCATCAATGGACTTGACTATGGCTACACCTTC. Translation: CASSAINGLDYGYTF.